Presented here are 25 T cell receptor beta chains from one specimen sequenced in a study of CD8 T cells in ankylosing spondylitis. One entry per CDR3 protein results from TCRdb running MiXCR on the 5' RACE reads. The sample shows roughly 120,000 distinct CDR3 sequences, more than 6.5% of them seen only once. Sample: blood, either unsorted or a sorted T cell fraction (not recorded which). These receptors were taken from a male donor with ankylosing spondylitis or in good health (not recorded which).

The table lists this clonotype with many counts. The rearrangement uses TRBV5-1 and TRBJ2-2; TRBD1 might be the D (6 bases). V gave up 4 bases and J gave up 3 bases, with 10 bases separating them. The CDR3 has 14 residues. The germline CDR1 and CDR2 sequences are SGHRS and YFSETQ. CDR3 DNA sequence: TGCGCCAGCAGCCCTCGGACAGACACCGGGGAGCTGTTTTTT. This encodes CASSPRTDTGELFF.

This clonotype was detected many times. The chain uses TRBV7-2 and TRBJ2-5, with 7 bases matching TRBD1. The CDR3 is 21 amino acids. V dropped 5 bases and J dropped 3; count of bases not matched to a gene: 27. Germline V gene lookup returns CDR1 SGHTA and CDR2 FQGNSA. The DNA of the CDR3 is TGTGCCAGCAGCCAACTGTCTCGGGACAGTTTTCTGGGGATAGGAAAAGAGACCCAGTACTTC. Its protein product is CASSQLSRDSFLGIGKETQYF.

The CDR3 spells CASSRREFDNEQFF. In nucleotides, the CDR3 is TGTGCCAGTAGTCGTAGGGAATTTGACAATGAGCAGTTCTTC. The rearrangement uses TRBV19 and TRBJ2-1, with no clear D. Germline V lookup: CDR1 LNHDA, CDR2 SQIVND (reference sequence). Between the trimmed V and J ends, which lost 5 bases and 5 bases, there was a span of 13 bases. The CDR3 runs to 14 residues.

This clonotype was observed at least ten times. This sequence joins TRBV7-2 and TRBJ2-5; TRBD2 might be the D (5 bases). V dropped 5 bases and J dropped 5 bases, with 15 bases sitting between them. The CDR3 extends over 14 amino acids. Germline CDR1 SGHTA, CDR2 FQGNSA. The CDR3: CASSLKGARETQYF. CDR3 nucleotide sequence: TGTGCCAGCAGCCTTAAGGGAGCCCGGGAGACCCAGTACTTC.

This clonotype was seen many times. J is TRBJ2-7 and V is TRBV20-1; D possibly matches TRBD1 or TRBD2 (5 bases each). Trimming pared 1 base from V and 2 bases from J, leaving 15 bases between. Germline V gives CDR1 DFQATT, CDR2 SNEGSKA (reference sequence). The CDR3 loop spans 15 amino acids. The CDR3 loop is CSARATGGRTYEQYF. As DNA, the CDR3 is TGCAGTGCTAGAGCCACAGGAGGTCGAACCTACGAGCAGTACTTC.

This clonotype came up many times. J is TRBJ2-7 and V is TRBV29-1; unclear D gene. This CDR3 spans 11 amino acids. Germline V gene lookup returns CDR1 SQVTM and CDR2 ANQGSEA. Trimming removed 4 bases at V and 4 bases at J, with 8 bases between. The CDR3 is CSVATEYEQYF. The CDR3 nucleotides read TGCAGCGTTGCCACAGAGTACGAGCAGTACTTC.

This clonotype was found many times. This rearrangement joins TRBV5-1 to TRBJ2-3; the D is unclear. CDR3 size: 13 residues. Germline values: CDR1 SGHRS, CDR2 YFSETQ. The V end lost 4 bases, the J end lost 0 bases, and 6 bases lay between the germline ends. CDR3: CASSGKSTDTQYF. CDR3 sequence (DNA): TGCGCCAGCAGCGGGAAAAGCACAGATACGCAGTATTTT.

This clonotype showed up many times. The J gene is TRBJ2-2, the V gene TRBV12-3 or TRBV12-4; 8 bases are a match to TRBD1. After removal of 7 bases from V and 3 bases from J, the junction contained 10 bases not matched to a gene. The CDR3 runs 16 residues. The DNA of the CDR3 is TGTGCCAGCATTTCCCTGACAGGGGAAGACACCGGGGAGCTGTTTTTT. This translates into CASISLTGEDTGELFF.

This clonotype was counted many times. This chain uses TRBV20-1 with TRBJ2-7; 9 bases agree with TRBD2. CDR3 size: 15 residues. CDR1 and CDR2 from the germline V gene are DFQATT and SNEGSKA (reference sequence). With V trimmed by 4 bases and J by 0 bases, 7 bases remained unmatched. CDR3 sequence (DNA): TGCAGTGCTATACCTGCTAGCGGGGCCTCCTACGAGCAGTACTTC. It is translated as CSAIPASGASYEQYF.

The sample holds many counts of this clonotype. The chain carries TRBV20-1 and TRBJ2-3; D unclear. Germline V lookup: CDR1 DFQATT, CDR2 SNEGSKA (reference sequence). The CDR3 is made up of 15 amino acids. The V end lost 3 bases, the J end lost 5 bases, and 18 bases lay between the germline ends. CDR3 bases: TGCAGTGCTAGTGGCGGTCGTGGAGAGATAGATACGCAGTATTTT. Its protein is CSASGGRGEIDTQYF.

This clonotype was counted at least ten times. The CDR3, as DNA: TGCGCCAGCAGCACGGACAGGGCGCATGGCTATGGCTACACCTTC. It yields the protein CASSTDRAHGYGYTF. The gene calls are TRBV5-1 and TRBJ1-2; 8 positions agree with TRBD1. J was trimmed by 4 bases and V by 4 bases; bases with no gene match: 9. The germline CDR1 and CDR2 sequences are SGHRS and YFSETQ. This CDR3 spans 15 amino acids.

This clonotype was recorded at least ten times. This chain uses TRBV20-1 with TRBJ2-7; D remains unclear. V was clipped by 5 bases and J by 2 bases, with 19 bases between them. Germline loops: CDR1 DFQATT, CDR2 SNEGSKA (reference sequence). The CDR3 is made up of 15 amino acids. DNA for the CDR3: TGCAGTGCTCCGACACCGGGTTTCCGCCCCTACGAGCAGTACTTC. This codes for CSAPTPGFRPYEQYF.

This clonotype was counted only a few times. The rearrangement uses TRBV25-1 and TRBJ2-7, with D unclear. Germline V lookup: CDR1 MGHDK, CDR2 SYGVNS. This CDR3 has 13 residues. Trimming shortened V by 8 bases and J by 1 base, and 12 bases separated the two germline ends. DNA of the CDR3: TGTGCCAGCCGCCCTTTTTTTTCCTACGAGCAGTACTTC. Encoded protein: CASRPFFSYEQYF.

Here the CDR3 reads CAWSVDPGELFF. The CDR3 DNA reads as TGTGCCTGGAGTGTTGACCCCGGGGAGCTGTTTTTT. The gene calls are TRBV30 and TRBJ2-2; D unclear. The length of the CDR3 is 12 residues. V shed 0 bases and J shed 6 bases, with 5 bases lying between them. Per the germline V gene, CDR1 is GTSNPN and CDR2 is SVGIG (reference sequence).

Turning to this clonotype: With a much larger clone just one base away, this may be a read error. Since no conserved phenylalanine or tryptophan closes the CDR3, a read error is the likely cause. V is TRBV12-3 or TRBV12-4 and J is TRBJ2-1, with D perhaps given as TRBD1 or TRBD2 (5 bases each). The CDR3 loop spans 15 amino acids. V was clipped by 8 bases and J by 2 bases, with 16 bases between them. As DNA, the CDR3 is TGTGCCAGCGGGTTAGAGGTGGGGGCCTACAATGAGCAGTTCCTC. It specifies CASGLEVGAYNEQFL.

This clonotype was seen repeatedly, ten times or more. This rearrangement joins TRBV7-2 to TRBJ2-3, with D possibly TRBD2 on 5 matching bases. Germline CDR1 and CDR2: SGHTA and FQGNSA. V lost 6 bases to trimming and J lost 4 bases, with 14 bases between them. The CDR3 runs to 14 residues. CDR3 nucleotides: TGTGCCAGCAGAGGTCAGCTAGCAGCAGATACGCAGTATTTT. The encoded protein is CASRGQLAADTQYF.

The sample holds a few counts of this clonotype. The chain employs TRBV7-6 and TRBJ2-5; TRBD1 or TRBD2 may be the D gene (5 bases each). V was cut by 5 bases and J by 4 bases, with 17 bases left in between. The germline V gene encodes CDR1 SGHVS and CDR2 FNYEAQ. The CDR3 extends over 15 amino acids. Here the CDR3 reads CASSPGSIGGETQYF. The CDR3 DNA follows: TGTGCCAGCAGCCCTGGGAGCATTGGGGGAGAGACCCAGTACTTC.

This clonotype was recorded at least ten times. V and J are TRBV9 and TRBJ1-5; D is perhaps TRBD1 (5 bases). V was clipped by 4 bases and J by 3 bases, with 14 bases between them. The CDR3 is 15 amino acids. Germline assignment: CDR1 SGDLS and CDR2 YYNGEE. This CDR3 reads CASSPGTENNQPQHF. The CDR3 region has the DNA TGTGCCAGCAGCCCTGGGACGGAGAACAATCAGCCCCAGCATTTT.

This clonotype occurred many times. This chain connects TRBV6-1 to TRBJ1-4; 9 bases line up with TRBD1. The CDR3 is 16 residues long. Germline V gene data show CDR1 as MNHNS and CDR2 as SASEGT. With V trimmed by 6 bases and J by 0 bases, 5 bases remained unmatched. CDR3 sequence: CASRDRGGPTNEKLFF. The CDR3 region has the DNA TGTGCCAGCAGGGACAGGGGTGGACCAACTAATGAAAAACTGTTTTTT.

A few counts support this clonotype. This sequence joins TRBV7-9 and TRBJ2-5; maybe TRBD2 (6 bases). Trimming left V 3 bases short and J 0 bases short, with 17 bases between. Germline V lookup: CDR1 SEHNR, CDR2 FQNEAQ (reference sequence). CDR3 size: 17 residues. CDR3 DNA sequence: TGTGCCAGCAGCTTTTTTGGCGGGGTTGGGTACCAAGAGACCCAGTACTTC. Its protein is CASSFFGGVGYQETQYF. Based on the CDR3 plus reference TRBV7-9 and TRBJ2-5, the full variable domain is DTGVSQNPRHKITKRGQNVTFRCDPISEHNRLYWYRQTLGQGPEFLTYFQNEAQLEKSRLLSDRFSAERPKGSFSTLEIQRTEQGDSAMYLCASSFFGGVGYQETQYFGPGTRLLVL.

V gene TRBV4-1 combines with J gene TRBJ2-5, with 8 bases identical to TRBD2. Germline-derived CDR1 and CDR2 are MGHRA and YSYEKL. The CDR3 length is 15 residues. V lost 2 bases to trimming and J lost 5 bases; unmatched junction nucleotides: 7. CDR3 bases: TGCGCCAGCAGCCAATCATCGGGAGGGCGGGAGACCCAGTACTTC. As protein: CASSQSSGGRETQYF.

This clonotype has ten or more counts. V usage is TRBV6-5 and J usage is TRBJ1-2; no reliable D call. The length of the CDR3 is 11 residues. Trimming left V 6 bases short and J 5 bases short, with 7 bases between. The V gene's germline CDR1 is MNHEY and CDR2 SVGAGI. DNA of the CDR3: TGTGCCAGCAGCAACATATATGGCTACACCTTC. Protein: CASSNIYGYTF.

The sample holds a few counts of this clonotype. The V call is TRBV5-5, the J call TRBJ2-7; tentative D call: TRBD1 (6 bases). Germline-derived CDR1 and CDR2 are SGHKS and YYEKEE (reference sequence). The CDR3 loop spans 14 amino acids. Deletions cut 4 bases from V and 2 bases from J, with 13 bases between. The CDR3 sequence: CASSQQGNPYEQYF. DNA for the CDR3: TGTGCCAGCAGCCAACAGGGAAACCCCTACGAGCAGTACTTC.

CDR3 protein: CAISDPGREETQYF. CDR3 DNA sequence: TGTGCCATCAGTGACCCCGGACGGGAGGAGACCCAGTACTTC. V and J are TRBV10-3 and TRBJ2-5; perhaps TRBD2 as D (6 bases). Between the trimmed V and J ends, which lost 3 bases and 5 bases, there was a span of 13 bases. CDR3 length equals 14 residues. The V gene's germline CDR1 is ENHRY and CDR2 SYGVKD.

In this sample, this clonotype turned up many times. The rearrangement joins TRBV12-3 or TRBV12-4 to TRBJ2-2; TRBD2 might be the D (5 bases). V was cut by 2 bases and J by 0 bases, with 10 bases left in between. CDR3 size: 16 residues. The CDR3 DNA sequence: TGTGCCAGCAGTTTAAATCAGCGGTCGAACACCGGGGAGCTGTTTTTT. It is translated as CASSLNQRSNTGELFF.